This T cell receptor (beta chain) was obtained from a study of response to subunit inactivated influenza vaccine. CDR3 length: 12 residues. Germline CDR1 and CDR2: MGHDK and SYGVNS. Trimming removed 7 bases at V and 6 bases at J, with 12 bases between. TCRdb processed the RT-PCR reads anew with MiXCR; each CDR3 protein has one entry. Of under 850,000 distinct CDR3 sequences listed, less than 20% are singletons. The gene calls are TRBV25-1 and TRBJ1-1; D is perhaps TRBD1 (5 bases). The starting material was PBMCs from blood, obtained less than 6 days after vaccination. The clonotype comes from a man in his fifties who received an inactivated influenza vaccine. CDR3 DNA: TGTGCCAGCAAATCCAGGGAGGCTGAAGCTTTCTTT. Translated, it gives CASKSREAEAFF.